The present TCR beta chain was sequenced within a study of blood T cell repertoires in COVID-19. Looking at the study overall: The United States, Italy and Spain supplied acute and convalescent COVID-19 samples.

Study processing details: Nucleated cell number was recorded as an estimate derived from reference gene primer amplification. This table comes from immunoSEQ multiplex PCR, and its TCRdb copy is limited to in-frame clones, with some not included. The V and J calls and clone size were taken over from that table, and D and trimming were inferred from the DNA. Of around 300,000 clones in the sample, approximately 91% were seen once. Unmatched junction bases numbered 6, after V lost 8 bases and J lost 1 base. The CDR3 length is 15 residues. Germline V gives CDR1 MGHDK, CDR2 SYGVNS. What was sequenced was peripheral blood. The clonotype comes from a man between 45 and 60 years old with acute or convalescent COVID-19. The J gene is TRBJ2-2, the V gene TRBV25-1, with 8 nucleotides matching TRBD1. CDR3 nucleotides: TGTGCCAGCGCGGACAGGGCCTGGAACACCGGGGAGCTGTTTTTT. Translating gives CASADRAWNTGELFF.